These 6 T cell receptor beta chains share one sample of origin, sequenced in a study of neurological immune-mediated disorders. One entry per CDR3 protein results from TCRdb running MiXCR on the 5' RACE reads. The sample lists approximately 59,000 distinct CDR3 sequences; roughly 5.6% were seen once. The sample consisted of PBMCs. These receptors all come from a human donor with multiple sclerosis. The donor label of this sample is uncertain.

At least ten counts were recorded for this clonotype. The chain uses TRBV29-1 and TRBJ2-5; weak D call: TRBD1 (6 bases). The germline V gene has CDR1 SQVTM and CDR2 ANQGSEA. The CDR3 has 11 residues. Trimming cost V 7 bases and J 0 bases, with 6 bases left between them. CDR3 sequence reads: CSAGDQETQYF. For the CDR3, the DNA is TGCAGCGCAGGGGACCAAGAGACCCAGTACTTC.

This clonotype was counted many times. V usage is TRBV5-5 and J usage is TRBJ1-1; no clear D. In germline, CDR1 is SGHKS, CDR2 YYEKEE (reference sequence). The CDR3 length is 11 residues. Between the trimmed V and J ends, which lost 0 bases and 6 bases, there was a span of 3 bases. The CDR3: CASSLGAEAFF. Here the CDR3 DNA reads TGTGCCAGCAGCTTGGGGGCTGAAGCTTTCTTT.

By proportion, this clonotype is medium-sized. The chain employs TRBV4-1 and TRBJ2-1; either TRBD1 or TRBD2 may supply D (5 bases each). CDR1 is MGHRA and CDR2 is YSYEKL in the germline V gene. The CDR3 loop spans 13 amino acids. Trimming cost V 0 bases and J 9 bases, with 9 bases left between them. CDR3: CASSQDGGTEQFF. CDR3 DNA sequence: TGCGCCAGCAGCCAAGATGGGGGAACTGAGCAGTTCTTC.

In this sample, this clonotype turned up many times. V usage is TRBV5-5 and J usage is TRBJ1-1; D call uncertain. The CDR3 extends over 13 amino acids. The V gene's germline CDR1 is SGHKS and CDR2 YYEKEE (reference sequence). The V and J ends lost 4 bases and 1 base respectively, with 8 bases between them. The CDR3 sequence is CASSPTRNTEAFF. DNA for the CDR3: TGTGCCAGCAGCCCTACTAGGAACACTGAAGCTTTCTTT. Full variable domain (outside the CDR3, taken from reference TRBV5-5 and TRBJ1-1): DAGVTQSPTHLIKTRGQQVTLRCSPISGHKSVSWYQQVLGQGPQFIFQYYEKEERGRGNFPDRFSARQFPNYSSELNVNALLLGDSALYLCASSPTRNTEAFFGQGTRLTVV.

This clonotype appeared many times. The chain employs TRBV5-1 and TRBJ1-1, with D possibly TRBD1 on 6 matching bases. CDR3 length equals 15 residues. Trimming cost V 1 base and J 1 base, with 11 bases left between them. Germline assignment: CDR1 SGHRS and CDR2 YFSETQ. Here the CDR3 reads CASSLPTTGNTEAFF. The DNA of the CDR3 is TGCGCCAGCAGCTTGCCTACGACAGGGAACACTGAAGCTTTCTTT. Combining the CDR3 with reference TRBV5-1 and TRBJ1-1 gives the whole variable domain KAGVTQTPRYLIKTRGQQVTLSCSPISGHRSVSWYQQTPGQGLQFLFEYFSETQRNKGNFPGRFSGRQFSNSRSEMNVSTLELGDSALYLCASSLPTTGNTEAFFGQGTRLTVV.

This clonotype was detected many times. This rearrangement joins TRBV11-2 to TRBJ2-7; 7 bases map to TRBD1. With V trimmed by 5 bases and J by 3 bases, 4 bases remained unmatched. Per germline, CDR1 SGHAT and CDR2 FQNNGV. This CDR3 is 13 amino acids long. CDR3: CASSPGQIYEQYF. The CDR3 DNA is TGTGCCAGCAGCCCGGGACAGATCTACGAGCAGTACTTC. Full variable domain (missing parts from reference TRBV11-2 and TRBJ2-7): EAGVAQSPRYKIIEKRQSVAFWCNPISGHATLYWYQQILGQGPKLLIQFQNNGVVDDSQLPKDRFSAERLKGVDSTLKIQPAKLEDSAVYLCASSPGQIYEQYFGPGTRLTVT.